The 3 T cell receptor beta chains given below trace back to one sample, sequenced in a study of cytomegalovirus exposure and HLA in healthy donors. The PCR contained 60 Vbeta and 13 Jbeta primers. The repertoire was sequenced with immunoSEQ multiplex PCR; TCRdb's copy has only in-frame clones and lacks some. Of some 70,000 clones listed, just over 65% are singletons. The sample taken for sequencing was PBMCs. The source is a woman aged 25 to 39 in good health and CMV-seronegative.

The V call is TRBV2, the J call TRBJ1-4; D is perhaps TRBD1 (6 bases). The CDR3 runs 16 residues. CDR1 is SNHLY and CDR2 is FYNNEI in the germline V gene. V gave up 1 base and J gave up 8 bases, with 17 bases separating them. The CDR3 DNA follows: TGTGCCAGCAGTGAAGGCAGAAACGTGAGGGGGGAAAAACTGTTTTTT. Amino acids: CASSEGRNVRGEKLFF.

The chain has TRBV19 and TRBJ1-5; 7 bases are shared with TRBD1. Germline loops: CDR1 LNHDA, CDR2 SQIVND (reference sequence). The CDR3 contains 13 residues. J gave up 7 bases and V 3 bases, and 3 bases lay outside the gene matches. CDR3 region: CASSIDREQPQHF. In DNA form, the CDR3 reads TGTGCCAGTAGTATCGACAGGGAACAGCCCCAGCATTTT.

The rearrangement uses TRBV30 and TRBJ1-5; tentatively, D is TRBD1 (6 bases). Germline V gene data show CDR1 as GTSNPN and CDR2 as SVGIG (reference sequence). V lost 1 base to trimming and J lost 2 bases, with 12 bases between them. There are 15 residues in the CDR3. The CDR3 region has the DNA TGTGCCTGGAGTGGGGGGCCGGTGCGCAATCAGCCCCAGCATTTT. This translates into CAWSGGPVRNQPQHF.